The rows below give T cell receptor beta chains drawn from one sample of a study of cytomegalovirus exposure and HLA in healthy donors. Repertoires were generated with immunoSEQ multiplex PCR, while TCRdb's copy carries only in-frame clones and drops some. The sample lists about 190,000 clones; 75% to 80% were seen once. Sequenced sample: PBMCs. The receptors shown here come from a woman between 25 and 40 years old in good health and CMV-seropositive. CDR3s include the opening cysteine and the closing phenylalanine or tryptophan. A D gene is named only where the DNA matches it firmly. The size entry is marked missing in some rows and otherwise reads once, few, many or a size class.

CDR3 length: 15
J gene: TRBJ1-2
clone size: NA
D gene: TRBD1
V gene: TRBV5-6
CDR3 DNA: TGTGCCAGCAGCTTTCCGACAGGGGTGATCTATGGCTACACCTTC
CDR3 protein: CASSFPTGVIYGYTF

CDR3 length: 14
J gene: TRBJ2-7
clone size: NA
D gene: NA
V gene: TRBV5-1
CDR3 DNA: TGCGCCAGCAGCTTGGGGACATACAACTACGAGCAGTACTTC
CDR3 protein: CASSLGTYNYEQYF

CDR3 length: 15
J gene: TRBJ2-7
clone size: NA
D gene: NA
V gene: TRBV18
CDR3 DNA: TGTGCCAGCTCACCACCGGGCAGGTTGGGCTACGAGCAGTACTTC
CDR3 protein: CASSPPGRLGYEQYF

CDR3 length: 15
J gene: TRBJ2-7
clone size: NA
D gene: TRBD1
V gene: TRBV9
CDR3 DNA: TGTGCCAGCAGCGTGCCCGGGACAGTGATTTACGAGCAGTACTTC
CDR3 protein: CASSVPGTVIYEQYF

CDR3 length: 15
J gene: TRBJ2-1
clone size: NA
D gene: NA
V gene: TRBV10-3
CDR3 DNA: TGTGCCATCAGTGAGAGGGGGGGGGCTGGCAATGAGCAGTTCTTC
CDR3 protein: CAISERGGAGNEQFF

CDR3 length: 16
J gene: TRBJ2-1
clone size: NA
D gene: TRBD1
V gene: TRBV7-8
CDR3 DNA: TGTGCCAGCAGCTGGACGGACAGGGGGGGTGCCAATGAGCAGTTCTTC
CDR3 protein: CASSWTDRGGANEQFF

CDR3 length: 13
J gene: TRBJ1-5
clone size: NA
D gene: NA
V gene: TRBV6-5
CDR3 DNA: TGTGCCAGCAGTTACTCTGGTAGTACGACCCAGCATTTT
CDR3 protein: CASSYSGSTTQHF

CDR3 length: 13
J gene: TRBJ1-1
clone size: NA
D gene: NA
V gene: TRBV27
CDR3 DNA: TGTGCCAGCAACTTCCAGGGTGCCACTGAAGCTTTCTTT
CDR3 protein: CASNFQGATEAFF

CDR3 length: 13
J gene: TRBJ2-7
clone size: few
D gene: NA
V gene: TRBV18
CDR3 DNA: TGTGCCAGCTCACCATCTCTGCCGGACGAGCAGTACTTC
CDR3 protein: CASSPSLPDEQYF

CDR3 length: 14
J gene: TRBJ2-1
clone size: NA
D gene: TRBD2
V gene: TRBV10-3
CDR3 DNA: TGTGCCATCAGTGTGCCGGGAGGGCCGTCTGAGCAGTTCTTC
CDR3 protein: CAISVPGGPSEQFF

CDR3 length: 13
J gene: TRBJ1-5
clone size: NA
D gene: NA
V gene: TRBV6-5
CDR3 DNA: TGTGCCAGCAGTAACACAGGGAATCAGCCCCAGCATTTT
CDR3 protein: CASSNTGNQPQHF

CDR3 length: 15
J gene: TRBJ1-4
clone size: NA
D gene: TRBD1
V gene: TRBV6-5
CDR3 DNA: TGTGCCAGCAGCTGGACAGGTGCAACTAATGAAAAACTGTTTTTT
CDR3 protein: CASSWTGATNEKLFF

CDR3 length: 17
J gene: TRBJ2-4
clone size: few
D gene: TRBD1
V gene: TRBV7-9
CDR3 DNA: TGTGCCAGCAGCTTATTTGTAGGGGGCGAGGGCAAAAACATTCAGTACTTC
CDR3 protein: CASSLFVGGEGKNIQYF

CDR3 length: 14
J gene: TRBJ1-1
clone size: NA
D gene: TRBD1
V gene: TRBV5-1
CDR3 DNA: TGCGCCAGCAGCTTGGGAGACAGGGCTACTGAAGCTTTCTTT
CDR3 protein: CASSLGDRATEAFF

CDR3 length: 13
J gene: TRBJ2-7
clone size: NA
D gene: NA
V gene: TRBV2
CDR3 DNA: TGTGCCAGCAGTGGAAGAGGTTGGGACGAGCAGTACTTC
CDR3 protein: CASSGRGWDEQYF

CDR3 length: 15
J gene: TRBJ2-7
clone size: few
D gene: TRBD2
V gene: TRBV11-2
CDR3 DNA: TGTGCCAGCAGCTTCAGCCGGACTAGCTCCTACGAGCAGTACTTC
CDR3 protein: CASSFSRTSSYEQYF

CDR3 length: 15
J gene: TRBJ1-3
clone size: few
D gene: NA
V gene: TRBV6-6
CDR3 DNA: TGTGCCAGCAGTTCCAACAATTTCTCTGGAAACACCATATATTTT
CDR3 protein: CASSSNNFSGNTIYF

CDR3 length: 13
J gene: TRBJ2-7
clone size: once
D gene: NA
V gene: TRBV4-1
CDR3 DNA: TGCGCCAGCAGCCATCGACAGGAATACGAGCAGTACTTC
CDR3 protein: CASSHRQEYEQYF

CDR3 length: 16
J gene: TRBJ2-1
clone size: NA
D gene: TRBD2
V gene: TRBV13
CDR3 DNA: TGTGCCAGCAGCTCTCGCCGGGACTACGAATACAATGAGCAGTTCTTC
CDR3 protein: CASSSRRDYEYNEQFF

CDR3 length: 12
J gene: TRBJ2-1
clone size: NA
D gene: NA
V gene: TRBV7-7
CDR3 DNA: TGTGCTAGCAGCTTAGCTCGGGGTGAGCAGTTCTTC
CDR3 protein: CASSLARGEQFF

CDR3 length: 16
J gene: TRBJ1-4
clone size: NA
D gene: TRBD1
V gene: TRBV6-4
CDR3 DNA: TGTGCCAGCAGCGAAAGCCGGGACAGTTGTTATGAAAAACTGTTTTTT
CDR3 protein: CASSESRDSCYEKLFF

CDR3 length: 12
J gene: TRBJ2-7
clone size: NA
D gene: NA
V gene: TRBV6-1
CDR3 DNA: TGTGCCAGCTCGGGTGGCTCCTACGAGCAGTACTTC
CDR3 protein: CASSGGSYEQYF

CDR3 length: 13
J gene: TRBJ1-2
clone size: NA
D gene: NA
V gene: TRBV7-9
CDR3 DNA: TGTTCCAGCAGCCCCGTAGCGGGGGGCGGCTACACCTTC
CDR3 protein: CSSSPVAGGGYTF

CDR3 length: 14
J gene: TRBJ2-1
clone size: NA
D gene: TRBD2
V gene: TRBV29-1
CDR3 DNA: TGCAGCTTCTCACGACTAGCGGGAGGCGATGAGCAGTTCTTC
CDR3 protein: CSFSRLAGGDEQFF

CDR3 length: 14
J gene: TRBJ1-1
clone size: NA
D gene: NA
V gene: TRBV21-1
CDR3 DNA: TGTGCCAGCAGTTCCTTGGGGGGGCACACTGAAGCTTTCTTT
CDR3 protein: CASSSLGGHTEAFF

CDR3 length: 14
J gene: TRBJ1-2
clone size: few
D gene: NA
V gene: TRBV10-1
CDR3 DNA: TGCGCCAGCAGTGAGTCTCGCAGGGGACATGGCTACACCTTC
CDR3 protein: CASSESRRGHGYTF

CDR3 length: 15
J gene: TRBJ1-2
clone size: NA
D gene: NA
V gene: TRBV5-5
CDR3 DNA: TGTGCCAGCAGCTTCTCGGCAGGCTCCCCGGGGGGCTACACCTTC
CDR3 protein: CASSFSAGSPGGYTF

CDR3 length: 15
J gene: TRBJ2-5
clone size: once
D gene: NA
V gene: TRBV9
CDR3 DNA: TGTGCCAGCAGCGCCACTAGCCTGACTCAAGAGACCCAGTACTTC
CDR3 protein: CASSATSLTQETQYF

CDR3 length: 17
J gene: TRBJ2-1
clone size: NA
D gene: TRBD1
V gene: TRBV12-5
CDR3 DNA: TGTGCTAGTGCAATGTTCACTTGGACAGGGCTGATCGATGAGCAGTTCTTC
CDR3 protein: CASAMFTWTGLIDEQFF

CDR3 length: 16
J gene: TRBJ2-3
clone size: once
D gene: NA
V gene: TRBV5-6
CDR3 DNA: TGTGCCAGCAGCTTGGGGTCCAGGGGAGGGTTGGATACGCAGTATTTT
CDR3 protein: CASSLGSRGGLDTQYF

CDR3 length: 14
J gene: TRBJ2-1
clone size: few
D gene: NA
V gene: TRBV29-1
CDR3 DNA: TGCAGCGCCGAGGAAGGGGCGTCCTACAATGAGCAGTTCTTC
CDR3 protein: CSAEEGASYNEQFF

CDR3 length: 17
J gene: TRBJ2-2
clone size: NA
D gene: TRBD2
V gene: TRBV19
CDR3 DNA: TGTGCCAGTAGTATAGACAAGGGTACGCGGGAGACCGGGGAGCTGTTTTTT
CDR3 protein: CASSIDKGTRETGELFF

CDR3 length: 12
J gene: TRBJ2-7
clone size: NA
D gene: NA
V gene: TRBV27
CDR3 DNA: TGTGCCAGCAGTTCGAAGCCCTACGAGCAGTACTTC
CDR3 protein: CASSSKPYEQYF

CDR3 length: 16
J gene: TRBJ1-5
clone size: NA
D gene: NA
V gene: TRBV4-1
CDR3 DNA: TGCGCCAGCAGCCAAGAGGTAGTCCTTGCCAATCAGCCCCAGCATTTT
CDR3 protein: CASSQEVVLANQPQHF

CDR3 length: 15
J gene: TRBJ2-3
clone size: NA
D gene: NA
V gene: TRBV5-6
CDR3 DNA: TGTGCCAGCAGCCTAGGATCTAATATCCCAGATACGCAGTATTTT
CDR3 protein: CASSLGSNIPDTQYF

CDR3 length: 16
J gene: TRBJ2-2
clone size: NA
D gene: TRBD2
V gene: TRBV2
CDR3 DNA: TGTGCCAGCAGAAAAGGACTAGCGGGGAACACCGGGGAGCTGTTTTTT
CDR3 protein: CASRKGLAGNTGELFF

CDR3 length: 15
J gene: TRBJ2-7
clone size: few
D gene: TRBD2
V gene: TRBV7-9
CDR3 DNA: TGTGCCAGCAGCTTAGGAGCGGGAGGACCCTACGAGCAGTACTTC
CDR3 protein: CASSLGAGGPYEQYF

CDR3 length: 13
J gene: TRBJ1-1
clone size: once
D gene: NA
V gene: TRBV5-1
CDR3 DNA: TGCGCCAGCAGCATGGACAGGAACACTGAAGCTTTCTTT
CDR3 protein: CASSMDRNTEAFF

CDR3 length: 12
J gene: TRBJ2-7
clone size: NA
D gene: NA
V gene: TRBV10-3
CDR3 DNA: TGTGCCGCCCAAACTAACTCCTACGAGCAGTACTTC
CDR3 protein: CAAQTNSYEQYF

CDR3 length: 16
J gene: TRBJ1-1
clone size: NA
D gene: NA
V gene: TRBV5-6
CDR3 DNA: TGTGCCAGCAGCTTGATGGGGGGGCTAGGGAACACTGAAGCTTTCTTT
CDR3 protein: CASSLMGGLGNTEAFF

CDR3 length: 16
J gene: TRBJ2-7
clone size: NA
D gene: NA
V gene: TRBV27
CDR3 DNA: TGTGCCAGCAGTTTTATGTGGACAGAGGTTACCTACGAGCAGTACTTC
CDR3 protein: CASSFMWTEVTYEQYF

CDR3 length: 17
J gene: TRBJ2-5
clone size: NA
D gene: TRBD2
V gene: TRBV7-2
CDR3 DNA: TGTGCCAGCAGCGGATCTCTACTAGCGGGGGGGTTAGAGACCCAGTACTTC
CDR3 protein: CASSGSLLAGGLETQYF

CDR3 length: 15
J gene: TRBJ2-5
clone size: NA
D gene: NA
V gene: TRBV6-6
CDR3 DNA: TGTGCCAGCAGTTACTCGGTAGTAAGCCAAGAGACCCAGTACTTC
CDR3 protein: CASSYSVVSQETQYF

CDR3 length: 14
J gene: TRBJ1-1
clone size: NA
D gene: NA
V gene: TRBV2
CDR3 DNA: TGTGCCAGCAGTGAAGAGGGAGTTGGCACTGAAGCTTTCTTT
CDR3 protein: CASSEEGVGTEAFF

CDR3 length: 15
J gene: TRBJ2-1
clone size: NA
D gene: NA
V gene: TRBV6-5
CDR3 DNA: TGTGCCACCTCAGTTTATGGGGAAGGGGGCAATGAGCAGTTCTTC
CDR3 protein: CATSVYGEGGNEQFF

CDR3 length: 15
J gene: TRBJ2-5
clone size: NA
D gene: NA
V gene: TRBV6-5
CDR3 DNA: TGTGCCAGCAGTTACCGGACTCCCCTCCAAGAGACCCAGTACTTC
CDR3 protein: CASSYRTPLQETQYF